This TCR beta chain was profiled in a study of T-cell memory formation after mild COVID-19. Findings of the study overall: Among clones contracting day 15 to 85, CD4/CD8 was balanced, whereas later expanders leaned CD4+.

TCRdb reprocessed the 5' RACE reads with MiXCR, giving one entry per CDR3 protein. Seen here are 200,000 to 300,000 distinct CDR3 sequences, 15% observed once, and the top ten hold 2.1%. This clonotype has a count of ten or more. Antigen: not known. CDR1 MNHEY and CDR2 SVGEGT come from the germline V gene. Trimming stripped 2 bases from V and 4 bases from J, with 15 bases between. The CDR3 has 16 residues. The receptor's source is an adult woman who had mild COVID-19 (a few samples of this study predate the infection). Cell type and time point are not known. The specimen sequenced was PBMCs or a T cell subset sorted from them (not recorded which). V gene TRBV6-2 or TRBV6-3 combines with J gene TRBJ2-1, with TRBD2 as a possible D gene (6 bases). The CDR3 here is CASSYHRDWTYNEQFF. CDR3 sequence (DNA): TGTGCCAGCAGTTACCACCGGGACTGGACGTACAATGAGCAGTTCTTC.